Below, 22 T cell receptor beta chains from the same sample are listed, as sequenced in a study of blood T cell repertoires in COVID-19 (dated by TCRdb to the early 2020s). The library was built by means of the immunoSEQ multiplex PCR assay. Here the immuneACCESS table is served through TCRdb, limited to in-frame sequences with V and J called. Missing clones are a known gap in these copies; in checked studies unresolved V genes cover under half, and the rest lacks a known reason. For this sample there are hundreds of thousands of clones; roughly 84% appear just once. 2.5% to 3.5% of the sample rests with the top ten. Material: PBMCs or T cells enriched from blood (not recorded which). These TCRs come from a woman aged 30 to 39 who had recovered from COVID-19.

V and J are TRBV28 and TRBJ2-3; TRBD2 matches 13 bases. J lost 4 bases, V lost 6 bases, and 7 bases had no gene match. Germline assignment: CDR1 MDHEN and CDR2 SYDVKM. CDR3 length equals 16 residues. CDR3 sequence reads: CASSPGTSGTADTQYF. Here the CDR3 DNA reads TGTGCCAGCAGCCCCGGGACTAGCGGGACCGCAGATACGCAGTATTTT.

For the CDR3, the DNA is TGTGCCAGCAGCCATACGACCGGGAGTGAGGCCAACGTCCTGACTTTC. Translation: CASSHTTGSEANVLTF. This chain links TRBV7-9 with TRBJ2-6, with a possible D match to TRBD2 (6 bases). Deletions cut 5 bases from V and 6 bases from J, with 17 bases between. Germline V CDR1 and CDR2: SEHNR, FQNEAQ (reference sequence). CDR3 size: 16 residues. Full variable domain (missing parts from reference TRBV7-9 and TRBJ2-6): DTGVSQNPRHKITKRGQNVTFRCDPISEHNRLYWYRQTLGQGPEFLTYFQNEAQLEKSRLLSDRFSAERPKGSFSTLEIQRTEQGDSAMYLCASSHTTGSEANVLTFGAGSRLTVL.

V gene TRBV5-4 combines with J gene TRBJ2-5, with 14 bases fitting TRBD2. V was clipped by 4 bases and J by 2 bases; unmatched bases: 7. Germline V CDR1 and CDR2: SGHNT, YYREEE (reference sequence). The CDR3 totals 17 residues. In DNA form, the CDR3 reads TGTGCCAGCAGCGCCGGGACTAGCGGGAGTCTACAAGAGACCCAGTACTTC. Amino acid sequence: CASSAGTSGSLQETQYF.

The chain joins TRBV6-1 to TRBJ1-5; no clear D gene. Trimming removed 1 base from V and 5 bases from J, with 6 bases in between. The CDR3 runs to 13 residues. Per germline, CDR1 MNHNS and CDR2 SASEGT. CDR3 nucleotide sequence: TGTGCCAGCAGTGAAGTCGGTGATCAGCCCCAGCATTTT. Translation gives CASSEVGDQPQHF.

This chain uses TRBV11-2 with TRBJ1-2; D call uncertain. CDR1 SGHAT and CDR2 FQNNGV come from the germline V gene. The CDR3 loop spans 16 amino acids. Trimming took off 6 bases at V and 5 bases at J, with 22 bases between the two ends. CDR3 loop: CASRPNGGPSGYGYTF. CDR3 bases: TGTGCCAGCAGGCCAAACGGTGGGCCGAGTGGGTATGGCTACACCTTC.

This clone came up a few times. This rearrangement joins TRBV27 to TRBJ1-2; D perhaps matches TRBD1 (5 bases). Germline CDR1 is MNHEY and CDR2 is SMNVEV (reference sequence). The V gene lost 3 bases and the J gene lost 7 bases, with 18 bases spanning the gap. The CDR3 is 15 residues long. CDR3 amino acids: CASSFERGASGGYTF. The CDR3 DNA is TGTGCCAGCAGTTTCGAAAGGGGCGCGTCAGGTGGCTACACCTTC.

As concerns this clone: This specimen includes other DNA sequences encoding the same CDR3. The chain recombines TRBV3-1 (or the pseudogene TRBV3-2) with TRBJ2-7; D gene ambiguous. The CDR3 contains 14 residues. Germline V gene data show CDR1 as LGHDT and CDR2 as YNNKEL (reference sequence). Trimming cost V 0 bases and J 0 bases, with 6 bases left between them. The CDR3 loop is CASSQDGGSYEQYF. CDR3 coding DNA: TGTGCCAGCAGCCAAGACGGCGGCTCCTACGAGCAGTACTTC.

The chain is built from TRBV5-6 and TRBJ2-7; perhaps TRBD1 as D (6 bases). Germline V gene data show CDR1 as SGHDT and CDR2 as YYEEEE. Trimming pared 4 bases from V and 3 bases from J, leaving 17 bases between. This CDR3 spans 15 amino acids. The CDR3 loop is CASSPEGVGIYEQYF. The CDR3 DNA sequence: TGTGCCAGCAGCCCCGAGGGGGTAGGAATCTACGAGCAGTACTTC.

The V and J genes are TRBV12-5 and TRBJ2-1; D might be TRBD1 (6 bases). CDR1 and CDR2 from the germline V gene are LGHNT and FRNRAP. Trimming removed 5 bases at V and 11 bases at J, with 13 bases between. CDR3 length equals 12 residues. Here the CDR3 DNA reads TGTGCTAGTGGTCCGGAACAGGGTCAGCAGTTCTTC. Protein product: CASGPEQGQQFF.

This clone was counted between two and nine times. This sequence joins TRBV5-1 and TRBJ2-7, with D tentatively TRBD1 (6 bases). V was cut by 0 bases and J by 3 bases, with 7 bases left in between. CDR1 and CDR2 (germline): SGHRS, YFSETQ. There are 13 residues in the CDR3. The CDR3 loop reads CASSLGQDYEQYF. The CDR3 nucleotides read TGCGCCAGCAGCTTGGGACAGGACTACGAGCAGTACTTC.

J is TRBJ1-1 and V is TRBV11-2; D remains ambiguous. CDR3 length: 13 amino acids. From germline, CDR1 is SGHAT and CDR2 FQNNGV. Trimming shortened V by 1 base and J by 3 bases, and 6 bases separated the two germline ends. In DNA, the CDR3 is TGTGCCAGCAGCTTAGCAGAGGACACTGAAGCTTTCTTT. Translation gives CASSLAEDTEAFF. Full variable domain (outside the CDR3, taken from reference TRBV11-2 and TRBJ1-1): EAGVAQSPRYKIIEKRQSVAFWCNPISGHATLYWYQQILGQGPKLLIQFQNNGVVDDSQLPKDRFSAERLKGVDSTLKIQPAKLEDSAVYLCASSLAEDTEAFFGQGTRLTVV.

On this clone: At the DNA level, this CDR3 is encoded by other sequences in the same sample as well. This rearrangement joins TRBV24-1 to TRBJ1-1, with 10 nucleotides matching TRBD1. Germline CDR1 KGHDR, CDR2 SFDVKD. With 6 bases clipped from V and 3 bases from J, the junction kept 3 bases outside the gene matches. This CDR3 contains 14 residues. The CDR3: CATSPGQGDTEAFF. CDR3 nucleotide sequence: TGTGCCACCAGTCCTGGACAGGGGGACACTGAAGCTTTCTTT.

This clone was recorded only once. The V and J genes are TRBV12-2 and TRBJ2-5; no DNA check was done on the table's D call, TRBD2. TRBV12-2 is described as a pseudogene. The CDR3 is 16 residues long. The CDR3 sequence: CASRLAQGLVGETQYF. The CDR3 nucleotides read TGTGCAAGTCGCTTAGCGCAAGGACTAGTAGGAGAGACCCAGTACTTC.

This rearrangement joins TRBV4-1 to TRBJ1-6; D unresolved. V lost 5 bases, J lost 7 bases, and 12 bases lay in between. Per the germline V gene, CDR1 is MGHRA and CDR2 is YSYEKL. CDR3 length: 14 residues. The CDR3 sequence is CASSSRAGNSPLHF. Here the CDR3 DNA reads TGCGCCAGCAGCTCAAGAGCCGGGAATTCACCCCTCCACTTT.

V and J are TRBV7-8 and TRBJ1-1; TRBD1 might be the D (5 bases). Germline V CDR1 and CDR2: SGHVS, FQNEAQ. This CDR3 comprises 15 residues. The V end was cut by 1 base, the J end by 5 bases, with 14 bases between. The CDR3 DNA sequence: TGTGCCAGCAGCTTAGTGTGGGGCGCGAAGACTGAAGCTTTCTTT. It encodes CASSLVWGAKTEAFF.

The chain uses TRBV11-1 and TRBJ2-1; 10 bases line up with TRBD2. The CDR3 sequence is 16 residues long. V lost 3 bases to trimming and J lost 6 bases; unmatched junction nucleotides: 8. Germline V gene sequence: CDR1 SGHAT, CDR2 FQDESV (reference sequence). CDR3 loop: CASSFWLSGRFNEQFF. CDR3 coding DNA: TGTGCCAGCAGCTTCTGGCTTAGCGGGAGGTTCAATGAGCAGTTCTTC.

This clone was seen a single time. This chain uses TRBV5-1 with TRBJ1-2, with 9 bases matching TRBD1. Per germline, CDR1 SGHRS and CDR2 YFSETQ. The CDR3 has 15 residues. V gave up 4 bases and J gave up 4 bases; unmatched junction bases: 8. The CDR3 region is CASSVDGQGFYGYTF. The CDR3 DNA reads TGCGCCAGCAGCGTGGACGGACAGGGGTTCTATGGCTACACCTTC.

This chain connects TRBV27 to TRBJ2-1; D is possibly TRBD2 (7 bases). CDR3 length equals 15 residues. Per the germline V gene, CDR1 is MNHEY and CDR2 is SMNVEV (reference sequence). V lost 2 bases, J lost 3 bases, and 11 bases lay in between. For the CDR3, the DNA is TGTGCCAGCAGTTTAGAAAGGGGGGGCTACAATGAGCAGTTCTTC. Encoded protein: CASSLERGGYNEQFF.

The J gene is TRBJ1-3, the V gene TRBV3-1 (or the pseudogene TRBV3-2), with 7 bases that match TRBD1. Trimming cost V 6 bases and J 5 bases; bases outside gene matches: 7. From germline, CDR1 is LGHDT and CDR2 YNNKEL (reference sequence). CDR3 length equals 14 residues. The CDR3 here is CASRETGSRNTIYF. CDR3 sequence (DNA): TGTGCCAGCAGGGAGACAGGGTCCAGAAACACCATATATTTT.

The chain's CDR3 is CASSFSDTEAFF. The CDR3 coding sequence is TGTGCCAGCAGCTTCTCCGACACTGAAGCTTTCTTT. The chain is built from TRBV7-9 and TRBJ1-1; D not certain. V gave up 3 bases and J gave up 3 bases, with 5 bases separating them. This CDR3 is 12 amino acids long. The germline V gene encodes CDR1 SEHNR and CDR2 FQNEAQ (reference sequence).

The rearrangement uses TRBV5-1 and TRBJ2-1; 7 positions match TRBD2. Germline loops: CDR1 SGHRS, CDR2 YFSETQ. The V gene end was trimmed by 1 base and the J gene end by 4 bases; junction bases not matched to a gene: 2. The CDR3 is 14 residues long. CDR3 residues: CASSLLGGYNEQFF. In DNA, the CDR3 is TGCGCCAGCAGCTTGTTGGGGGGGTACAATGAGCAGTTCTTC.

The V and J genes are TRBV15 and TRBJ1-1, with D unresolved. V lost 3 bases to trimming and J lost 4 bases, with 6 bases between them. This CDR3 has 12 amino acids. The germline gives CDR1 LNHNV, CDR2 YYDKDF (reference sequence). CDR3 in DNA: TGTGCCACCAGCAGGGGGAGCACTGAAGCTTTCTTT. Translation gives CATSRGSTEAFF.